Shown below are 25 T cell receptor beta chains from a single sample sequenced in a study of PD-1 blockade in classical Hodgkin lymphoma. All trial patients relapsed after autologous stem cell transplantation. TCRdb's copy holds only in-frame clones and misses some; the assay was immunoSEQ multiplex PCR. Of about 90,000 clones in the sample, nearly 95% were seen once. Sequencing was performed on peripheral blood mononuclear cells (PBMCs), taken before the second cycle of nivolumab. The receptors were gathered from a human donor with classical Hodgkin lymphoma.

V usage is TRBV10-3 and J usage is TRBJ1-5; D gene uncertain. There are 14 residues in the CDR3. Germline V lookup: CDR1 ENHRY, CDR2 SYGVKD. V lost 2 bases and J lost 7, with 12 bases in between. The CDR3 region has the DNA TGTGCCATCAGTGAGGCCAATCAGGACCAGCCCCAGCATTTT. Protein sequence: CAISEANQDQPQHF.

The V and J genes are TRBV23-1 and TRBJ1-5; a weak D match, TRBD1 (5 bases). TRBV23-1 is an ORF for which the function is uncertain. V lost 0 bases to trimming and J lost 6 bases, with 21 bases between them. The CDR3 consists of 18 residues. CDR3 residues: CASSQSGPPRERSQPQHF. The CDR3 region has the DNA TGCGCCAGCAGTCAATCGGGGCCCCCCAGGGAGAGGAGTCAGCCCCAGCATTTT.

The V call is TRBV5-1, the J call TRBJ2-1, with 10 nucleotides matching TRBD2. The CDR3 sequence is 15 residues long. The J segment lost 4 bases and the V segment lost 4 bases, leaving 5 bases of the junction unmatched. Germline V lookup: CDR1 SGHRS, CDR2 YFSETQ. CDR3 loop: CASSPGLAIYNEQFF. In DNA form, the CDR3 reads TGCGCCAGCAGCCCGGGACTAGCGATTTACAATGAGCAGTTCTTC. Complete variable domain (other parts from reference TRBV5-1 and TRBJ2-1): KAGVTQTPRYLIKTRGQQVTLSCSPISGHRSVSWYQQTPGQGLQFLFEYFSETQRNKGNFPGRFSGRQFSNSRSEMNVSTLELGDSALYLCASSPGLAIYNEQFFGPGTRLTVL.

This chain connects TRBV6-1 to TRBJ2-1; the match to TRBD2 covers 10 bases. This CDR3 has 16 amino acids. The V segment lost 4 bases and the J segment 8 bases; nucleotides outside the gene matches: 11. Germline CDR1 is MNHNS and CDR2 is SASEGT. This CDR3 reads CASSVVAGGRMDEQFF. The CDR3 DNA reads TGTGCCAGCAGTGTTGTAGCGGGGGGCCGTATGGATGAGCAGTTCTTC.

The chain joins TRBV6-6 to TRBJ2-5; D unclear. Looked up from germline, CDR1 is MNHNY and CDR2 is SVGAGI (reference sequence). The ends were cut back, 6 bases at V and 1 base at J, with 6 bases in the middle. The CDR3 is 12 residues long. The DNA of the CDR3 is TGTGCCAGCAGGGGTACCCAAGAGACCCAGTACTTC. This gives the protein CASRGTQETQYF.

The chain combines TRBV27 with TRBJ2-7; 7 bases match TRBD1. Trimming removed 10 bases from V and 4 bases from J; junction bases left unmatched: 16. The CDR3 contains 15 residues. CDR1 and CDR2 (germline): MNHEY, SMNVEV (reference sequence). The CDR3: CATLTRKGAMYEQYF. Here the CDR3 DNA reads TGTGCCACCCTTACTCGTAAGGGGGCGATGTACGAGCAGTACTTC.

CDR3: CASSSTGGGGNTIYF. The CDR3 DNA sequence: TGTGCCAGCAGCTCAACTGGGGGGGGTGGAAACACCATATATTTT. The V and J genes are TRBV7-9 and TRBJ1-3; possibly TRBD1 for D (5 bases). Germline V gene lookup returns CDR1 SEHNR and CDR2 FQNEAQ (reference sequence). Trimming removed 4 bases at V and 3 bases at J, with 13 bases between. This CDR3 spans 15 amino acids.

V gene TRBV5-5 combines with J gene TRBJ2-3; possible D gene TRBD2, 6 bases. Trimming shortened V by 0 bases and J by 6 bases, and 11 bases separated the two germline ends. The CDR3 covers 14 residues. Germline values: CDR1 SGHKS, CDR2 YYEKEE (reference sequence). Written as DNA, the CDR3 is TGTGCCAGCAGCTTGGATCTAGCGTGGGATACGCAGTATTTT. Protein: CASSLDLAWDTQYF.

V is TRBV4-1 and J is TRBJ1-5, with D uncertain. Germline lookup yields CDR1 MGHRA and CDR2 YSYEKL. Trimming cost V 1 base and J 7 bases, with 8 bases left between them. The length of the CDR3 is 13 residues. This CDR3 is CASSQVLGQPQHF. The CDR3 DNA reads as TGCGCCAGCAGCCAAGTTCTCGGGCAGCCCCAGCATTTT.

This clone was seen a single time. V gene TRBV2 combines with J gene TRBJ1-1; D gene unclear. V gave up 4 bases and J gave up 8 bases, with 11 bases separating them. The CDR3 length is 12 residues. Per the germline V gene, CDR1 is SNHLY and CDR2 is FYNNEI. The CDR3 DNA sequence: TGTGCCAGCAGTGGAGTCACCCCAGAAGCTTTCTTT. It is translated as CASSGVTPEAFF.

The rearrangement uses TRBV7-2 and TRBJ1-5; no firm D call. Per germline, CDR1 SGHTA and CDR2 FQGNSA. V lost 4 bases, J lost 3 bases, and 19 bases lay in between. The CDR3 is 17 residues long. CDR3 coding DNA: TGTGCCAGCAGCTCAATCCCGGCAGCCAGCTCCAATCAGCCCCAGCATTTT. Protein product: CASSSIPAASSNQPQHF.

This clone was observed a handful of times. CDR3 loop: CASRLNAVNTGELFF. CDR3 coding DNA: TGTGCAAGTCGCTTAAATGCGGTGAACACCGGGGAGCTGTTTTTT. The chain uses TRBV12-2 and TRBJ2-2; the table's D call TRBD2 went unverified against the DNA. TRBV12-2 is deemed a pseudogene. The CDR3 runs 15 residues.

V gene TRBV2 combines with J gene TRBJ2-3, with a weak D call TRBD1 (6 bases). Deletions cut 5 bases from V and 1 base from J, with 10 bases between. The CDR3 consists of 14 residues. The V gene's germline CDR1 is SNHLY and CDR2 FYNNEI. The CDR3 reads CASSRWTGTDTQYF. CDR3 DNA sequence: TGTGCCAGCAGTAGGTGGACAGGCACAGATACGCAGTATTTT.

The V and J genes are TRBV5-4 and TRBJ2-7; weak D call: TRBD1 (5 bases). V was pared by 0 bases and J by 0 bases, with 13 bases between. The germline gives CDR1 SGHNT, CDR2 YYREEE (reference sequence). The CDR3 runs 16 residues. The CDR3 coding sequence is TGTGCCAGCAGCTTGGCCGTGGGGCTAAGCTCCTACGAGCAGTACTTC. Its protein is CASSLAVGLSSYEQYF.

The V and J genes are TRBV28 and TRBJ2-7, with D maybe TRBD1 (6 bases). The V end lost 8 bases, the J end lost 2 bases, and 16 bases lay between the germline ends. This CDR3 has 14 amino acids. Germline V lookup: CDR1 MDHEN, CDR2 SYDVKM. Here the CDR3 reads CASYRRGGPYEQYF. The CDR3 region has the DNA TGTGCCAGCTACAGACGTGGGGGCCCCTACGAGCAGTACTTC. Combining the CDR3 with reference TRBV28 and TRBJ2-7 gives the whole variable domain DVKVTQSSRYLVKRTGEKVFLECVQDMDHENMFWYRQDPGLGLRLIYFSYDVKMKEKGDIPEGYSVSREKKERFSLILESASTNQTSMYLCASYRRGGPYEQYFGPGTRLTVT.

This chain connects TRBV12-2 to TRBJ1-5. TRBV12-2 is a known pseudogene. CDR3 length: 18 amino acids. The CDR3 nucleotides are TGTGCAAGTCGCTTAGAATCGGGGGAGGCGTATAGCAATCAGCCCCAGCATTTT. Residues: CASRLESGEAYSNQPQHF.

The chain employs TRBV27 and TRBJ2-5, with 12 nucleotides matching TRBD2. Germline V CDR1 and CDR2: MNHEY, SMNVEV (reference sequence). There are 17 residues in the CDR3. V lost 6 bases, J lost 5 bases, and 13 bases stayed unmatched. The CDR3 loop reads CASRERTSGTLGETQYF. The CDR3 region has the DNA TGTGCCAGCAGGGAGAGGACTAGCGGGACCTTGGGTGAGACCCAGTACTTC.

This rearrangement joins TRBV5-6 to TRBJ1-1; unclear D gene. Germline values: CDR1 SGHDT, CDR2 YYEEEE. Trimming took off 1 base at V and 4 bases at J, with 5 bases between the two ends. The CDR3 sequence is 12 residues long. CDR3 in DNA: TGTGCCAGCAGCTTGTGGGCCACTGAAGCTTTCTTT. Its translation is CASSLWATEAFF.

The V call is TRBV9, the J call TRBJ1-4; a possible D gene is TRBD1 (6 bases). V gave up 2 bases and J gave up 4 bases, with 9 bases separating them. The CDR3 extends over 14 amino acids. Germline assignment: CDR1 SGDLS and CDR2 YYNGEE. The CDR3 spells CASSVGGNNEKLFF. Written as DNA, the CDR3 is TGTGCCAGCAGCGTCGGGGGCAATAATGAAAAACTGTTTTTT.

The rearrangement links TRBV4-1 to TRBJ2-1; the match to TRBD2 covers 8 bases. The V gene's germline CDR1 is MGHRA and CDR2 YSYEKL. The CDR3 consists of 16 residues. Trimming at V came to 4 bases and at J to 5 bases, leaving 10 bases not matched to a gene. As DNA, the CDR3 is TGCGCCAGCAGCCGGCTCGGGAGGGGGTTCAACAATGAGCAGTTCTTC. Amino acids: CASSRLGRGFNNEQFF.

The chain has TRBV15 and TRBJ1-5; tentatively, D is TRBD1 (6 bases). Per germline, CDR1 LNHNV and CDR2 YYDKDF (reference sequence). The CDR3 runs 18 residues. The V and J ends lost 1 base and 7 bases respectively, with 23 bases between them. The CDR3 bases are TGTGCCACCAGCAGAGGGATTCGACCCTGGACAGACGGGCAGCCCCAGCATTTT. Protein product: CATSRGIRPWTDGQPQHF.

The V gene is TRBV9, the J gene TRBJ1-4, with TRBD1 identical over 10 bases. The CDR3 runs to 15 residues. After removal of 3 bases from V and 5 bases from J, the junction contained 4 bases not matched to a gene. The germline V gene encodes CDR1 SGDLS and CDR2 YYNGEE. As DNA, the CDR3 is TGTGCCAGCAGCGCGCTGGACAGGGGGAATGAAAAACTGTTTTTT. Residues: CASSALDRGNEKLFF.

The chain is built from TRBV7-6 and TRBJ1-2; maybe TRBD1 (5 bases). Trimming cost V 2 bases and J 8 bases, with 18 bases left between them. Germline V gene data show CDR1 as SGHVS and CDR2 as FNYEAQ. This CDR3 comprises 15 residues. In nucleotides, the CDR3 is TGTGCCAGCAGCTTACGAGGCGACGGGGGAGGAGGCTACACCTTC. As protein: CASSLRGDGGGGYTF.

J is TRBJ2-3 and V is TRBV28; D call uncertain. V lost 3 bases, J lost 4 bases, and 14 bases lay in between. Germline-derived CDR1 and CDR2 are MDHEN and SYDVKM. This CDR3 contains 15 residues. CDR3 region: CASSFPPYQPDTQYF. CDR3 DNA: TGTGCCAGCAGTTTTCCCCCCTACCAGCCAGATACGCAGTATTTT.

CDR3 protein: CASSFISRGTGFFGELFF. For the CDR3, the DNA is TGTGCCAGCAGCTTCATATCCCGCGGGACAGGGTTTTTTGGGGAGCTGTTTTTT. This chain joins TRBV7-8 and TRBJ2-2, with TRBD1 identical over 9 bases. This CDR3 has 18 amino acids. V lost 3 bases and J lost 8; bases outside the gene matches: 16. In germline, CDR1 is SGHVS, CDR2 FQNEAQ.